A selection of T cell receptor beta chains follows, all from one sample in a study of glioma-infiltrating T cells. TCRdb recomputed calls from the multiplex PCR reads with MiXCR, one row per CDR3 protein. This sample has over 140,000 distinct CDR3 sequences; approximately 40% occur once, and the top ten carry roughly 20%. Material: glioma tissue, nonneoplastic brain tissue, or PBMCs (not recorded which). Receptors originate from a human donor with low-grade glioma or glioblastoma, undergoing nonglioma brain surgery, or in good health (not recorded which). The CDR3 runs from the conserved cysteine through the conserved F or W. D genes are given only for firm matches. Some rows have no size entry. The others give once, few or many, or a class for an expanded clone.

v_gene	abundance	d_gene	j_gene	CDR3nt	CDR3aa
TRBV12-3/TRBV12-4	few	-	TRBJ2-7	TGTGCCAGCAGCCCCCCCGGGGTTCTGTACGAGCAGTACTTC	CASSPPGVLYEQYF
TRBV27	few	TRBD1	TRBJ2-3	TGTGCCAGCTCGGGACAGGGGGCAGGTACGCAGTATTTT	CASSGQGAGTQYF
TRBV7-8	-	-	TRBJ2-5	TGTGCCAGCAGCTTAGTCCGTGAGACCCAGTACTTC	CASSLVRETQYF
TRBV4-1	-	TRBD1	TRBJ1-1	TGCGCCAGCAGCCCTACAGGGGGCGCGTTCACTGAAGCTTTCTTT	CASSPTGGAFTEAFF
TRBV2	-	-	TRBJ1-1	TGTGCCAGCAGTGATGCCGGGGCTATGAACACTGAAGCTTTCTTT	CASSDAGAMNTEAFF
TRBV20-1	-	TRBD1	TRBJ2-7	TGCAGTGCTTCCCGGGACAGGGAGCCTGGGCAGTACTTC	CSASRDREPGQYF
TRBV19	-	TRBD2	TRBJ2-1	TGTGCCAGTAGCTCCGGGACTACCATCCCCTCCTACAATGAGCAGTTCTTC	CASSSGTTIPSYNEQFF
TRBV20-1	few	-	TRBJ2-5	TGCAGTGCTGAATCAGACAGAGCCCAAGAGACCCAGTACTTC	CSAESDRAQETQYF
TRBV28	-	TRBD1	TRBJ1-6	TGTGCCAGCAGTTTGTGGGGGACAGGGGCATCACCCCTCCACTTT	CASSLWGTGASPLHF
TRBV20-1	-	-	TRBJ1-4	TGCAGTGCCGTTGCCGAAAAACTGTTTTTT	CSAVAEKLFF
TRBV11-2	once	-	TRBJ2-7	TGTGCCAGCAGCTTAGAAGTACCCTACGAGCAGTACTTC	CASSLEVPYEQYF
TRBV20-1	-	TRBD1	TRBJ2-2	TGCAGTGCTAGATACAGGGGCCTTAACACCGGGGAGCTGTTTTTT	CSARYRGLNTGELFF
TRBV24-1	few	TRBD2	TRBJ2-3	TGTGCCACCAGTGACCCTGGACTAGCGGGGGGAGATACGCAGTATTTT	CATSDPGLAGGDTQYF
TRBV27	-	TRBD1	TRBJ1-2	TGTGCCAGCAGCGATCCCGGACAGGGGAGAGGCTACACCTTC	CASSDPGQGRGYTF
TRBV6-5	few	-	TRBJ2-1	TGCGCCAGCAGTGAGAGGGGGGAAGGTGAGCAGTTCTTC	CASSERGEGEQFF
TRBV28	-	-	TRBJ2-5	TGTGCCAGCATCGGGGAAAACCGGCGGACCCAGTACTTC	CASIGENRRTQYF
TRBV6-2/TRBV6-3	few	-	TRBJ2-7	TGTGCCAGCAGTTACTCCCCCGTACGGGGTCCCTACGAGCAGTACTTC	CASSYSPVRGPYEQYF
TRBV27	-	-	TRBJ1-1	TGTGCCAGCAGTTTATCCGGACCCACTGAAGCTTTCTTT	CASSLSGPTEAFF
TRBV20-1	-	-	TRBJ1-5	TGCAGTGCTAGTTCGGAAACTAATCAGCCCCAGCATTTT	CSASSETNQPQHF
TRBV4-2	-	-	TRBJ2-3	TGTGCCAGCAGCCAAGGTGTGGGGACAGATACGCAGTATTTT	CASSQGVGTDTQYF
TRBV27	few	TRBD2	TRBJ2-3	TGTGCCAGCAGTATCGTCGGGTCTAGCGGGAGTTCAGATACGCAGTATTTT	CASSIVGSSGSSDTQYF
TRBV6-2/TRBV6-3	few	-	TRBJ1-2	TGTGCCAGCAGTTACCTGGAAGGCTACACCTTC	CASSYLEGYTF
TRBV4-3	-	-	TRBJ1-1	TGCGCCAGCAGCCATAATCAGGACACTGAAGCTTTCTTT	CASSHNQDTEAFF
TRBV20-1	few	TRBD2	TRBJ2-1	TGCAGTGCTAGAGATTTTAGCGGGAGAGGCTACAATGAGCAGTTCTTC	CSARDFSGRGYNEQFF
TRBV7-9	-	-	TRBJ2-1	TGTGCAAGCAGCTTAGAAGACGCAGGGTGGCGGCAGTTCTTC	CASSLEDAGWRQFF
TRBV28	-	-	TRBJ2-7	TGTGCCAGCAGCGTTTTTCCCTCCTACGAGCAGTACTTC	CASSVFPSYEQYF
TRBV20-1	-	-	TRBJ2-2	TGCAGTGCTAGAACTATCGGGGGAACGAACACCGGGGAGCTGTTTTTT	CSARTIGGTNTGELFF
TRBV7-2	few	-	TRBJ1-1	TGTGCCAGCTCTCGAGAGGGGTCTGGCACTGAAGCTTTCTTT	CASSREGSGTEAFF
TRBV20-1	few	-	TRBJ1-4	TGCAGTGCTATACGCTCCGGGACGGGAAATGAAAAACTGTTTTTT	CSAIRSGTGNEKLFF
TRBV7-9	-	-	TRBJ1-2	TGTGCCCGCAGCCCAACCCTTCAGGGCAACTCTAACTATGGCTACACCTTC	CARSPTLQGNSNYGYTF
TRBV11-2	many	-	TRBJ2-7	TGTGCCAGCAGCCAAGACAGTTACGAGCAGTACTTC	CASSQDSYEQYF
TRBV6-2/TRBV6-3	-	-	TRBJ1-2	TGTGCCAGCAGTTACTCAAAGGGGGACTATGGCTACACCTTC	CASSYSKGDYGYTF
TRBV27	many	-	TRBJ2-3	TGTGCCAGCGGGTCGTCAGCGTGTCCCTTCACAGATACGCAGTATTTT	CASGSSACPFTDTQYF
TRBV6-1	-	-	TRBJ1-6	TGTGCCAGCAGGGTGACATCGAGCTCCTATAATTCACCCCTCCACTTT	CASRVTSSSYNSPLHF
TRBV20-1	-	-	TRBJ2-1	TGCAGTGCTAGAGAGGGACGTAAAGAGCAGTTCTTC	CSAREGRKEQFF
TRBV6-2/TRBV6-3	many	-	TRBJ2-1	TGTGCCAGCAGTTACAATTTTGAGACGGTTCGACTCTTC	CASSYNFETVRLF
TRBV20-1	once	-	TRBJ1-5	TGCAGTGCTAGAGTTAGACAGAAAAATCAGCCCCAGCATTTT	CSARVRQKNQPQHF